The present entry profiles one TCR beta chain with its context. These data belong to a study of cytomegalovirus exposure and HLA in healthy donors. Profiling relied on immunoSEQ multiplex PCR, and the TCRdb table lists in-frame clones only, not all of them. The sample shows 82,000 or so clones, 90% to 95% of them seen only once. This clonotype was obtained from a young man in good health and CMV-seronegative. Sequenced: PBMCs.

DNA for the CDR3: TGTGCCAGCAGCTCGACTGAGAACACTGAAGCTTTCTTT. Protein: CASSSTENTEAFF. This chain connects TRBV5-4 to TRBJ1-1, with D unresolved. The germline CDR1 and CDR2 sequences are SGHNT and YYREEE (reference sequence). The CDR3 extends over 13 amino acids. Deletions cut 3 bases from V and 1 base from J, with 7 bases between.